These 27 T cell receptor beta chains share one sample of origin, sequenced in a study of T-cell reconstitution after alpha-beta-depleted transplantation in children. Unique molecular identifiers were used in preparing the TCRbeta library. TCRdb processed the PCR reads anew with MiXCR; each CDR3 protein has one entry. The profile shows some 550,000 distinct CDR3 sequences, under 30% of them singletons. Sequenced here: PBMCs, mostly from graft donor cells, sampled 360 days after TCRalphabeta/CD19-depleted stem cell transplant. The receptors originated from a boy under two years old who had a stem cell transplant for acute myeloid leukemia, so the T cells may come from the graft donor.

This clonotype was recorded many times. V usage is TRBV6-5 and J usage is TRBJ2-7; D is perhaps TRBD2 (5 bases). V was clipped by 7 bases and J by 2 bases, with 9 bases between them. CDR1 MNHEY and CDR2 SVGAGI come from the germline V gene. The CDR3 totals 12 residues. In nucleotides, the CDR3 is TGTGCCAGCACGGGAAGAACCTACGAGCAGTACTTC. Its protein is CASTGRTYEQYF.

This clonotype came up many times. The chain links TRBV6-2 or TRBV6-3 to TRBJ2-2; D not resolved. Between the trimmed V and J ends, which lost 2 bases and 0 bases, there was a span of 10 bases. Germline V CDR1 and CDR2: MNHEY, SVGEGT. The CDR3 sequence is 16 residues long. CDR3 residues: CASSYPPVTNTGELFF. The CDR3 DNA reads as TGTGCCAGCAGTTACCCCCCCGTTACGAACACCGGGGAGCTGTTTTTT.

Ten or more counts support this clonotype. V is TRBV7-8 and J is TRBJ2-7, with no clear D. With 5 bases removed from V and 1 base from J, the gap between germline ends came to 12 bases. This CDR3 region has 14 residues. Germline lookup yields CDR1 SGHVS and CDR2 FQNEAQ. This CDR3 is CASSPRFTSYEQYF. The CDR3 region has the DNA TGTGCCAGCAGCCCTCGATTCACGTCCTACGAGCAGTACTTC.

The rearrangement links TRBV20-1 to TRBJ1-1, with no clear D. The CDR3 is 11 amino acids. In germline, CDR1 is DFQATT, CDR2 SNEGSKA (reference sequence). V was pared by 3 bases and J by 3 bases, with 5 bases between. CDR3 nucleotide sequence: TGCAGTGCTAGCGGAGACACTGAAGCTTTCTTT. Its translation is CSASGDTEAFF.

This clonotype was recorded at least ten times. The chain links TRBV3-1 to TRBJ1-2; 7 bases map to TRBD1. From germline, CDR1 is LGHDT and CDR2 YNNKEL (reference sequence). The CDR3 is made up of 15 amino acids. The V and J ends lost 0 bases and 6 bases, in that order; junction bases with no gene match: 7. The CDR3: CASSQESDRENGYTF. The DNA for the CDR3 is TGTGCCAGCAGCCAAGAAAGTGACAGGGAGAATGGCTACACCTTC.

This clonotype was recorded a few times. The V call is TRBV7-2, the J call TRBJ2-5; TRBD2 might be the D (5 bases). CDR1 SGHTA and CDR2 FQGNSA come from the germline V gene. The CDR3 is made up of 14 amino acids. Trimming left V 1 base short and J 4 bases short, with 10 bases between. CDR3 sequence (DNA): TGTGCCAGCAGCTTAGAATCCGAGGGAGAGACCCAGTACTTC. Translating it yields CASSLESEGETQYF.

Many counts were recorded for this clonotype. The CDR3 reads CASSQEPVLITTKNIQYF. The CDR3 nucleotides are TGCGCCAGCAGCCAAGAGCCAGTCCTCATAACGACCAAAAACATTCAGTACTTC. The chain is built from TRBV4-1 and TRBJ2-4; D uncertain. V dropped 0 bases and J dropped 2 bases, with 17 bases sitting between them. The CDR3 is 18 amino acids. Germline CDR1 and CDR2: MGHRA and YSYEKL.

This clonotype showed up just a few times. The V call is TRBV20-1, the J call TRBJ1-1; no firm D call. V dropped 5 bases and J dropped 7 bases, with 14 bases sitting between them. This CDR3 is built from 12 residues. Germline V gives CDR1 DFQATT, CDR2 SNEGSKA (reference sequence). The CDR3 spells CSAAGRANEAFF. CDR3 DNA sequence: TGCAGTGCTGCCGGTAGGGCAAATGAAGCTTTCTTT.

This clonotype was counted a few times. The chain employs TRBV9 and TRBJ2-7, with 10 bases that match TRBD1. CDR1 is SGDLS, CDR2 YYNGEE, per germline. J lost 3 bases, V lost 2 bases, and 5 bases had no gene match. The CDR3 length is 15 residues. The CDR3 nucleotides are TGTGCCAGCAGCGTCGGGACAGGGGACGACTACGAGCAGTACTTC. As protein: CASSVGTGDDYEQYF.

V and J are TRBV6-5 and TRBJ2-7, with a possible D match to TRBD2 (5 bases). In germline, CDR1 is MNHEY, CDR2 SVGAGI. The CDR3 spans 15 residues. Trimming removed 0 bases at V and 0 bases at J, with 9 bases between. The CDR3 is CASSYSGVPSYEQYF. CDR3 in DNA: TGTGCCAGCAGTTACTCCGGGGTTCCCTCCTACGAGCAGTACTTC.

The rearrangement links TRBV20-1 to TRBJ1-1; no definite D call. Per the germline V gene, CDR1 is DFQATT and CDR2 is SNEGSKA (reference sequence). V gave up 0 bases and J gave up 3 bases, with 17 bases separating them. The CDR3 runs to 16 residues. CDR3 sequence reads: CSARDPQGGMDTEAFF. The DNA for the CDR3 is TGCAGTGCTAGAGATCCTCAAGGAGGTATGGACACTGAAGCTTTCTTT.

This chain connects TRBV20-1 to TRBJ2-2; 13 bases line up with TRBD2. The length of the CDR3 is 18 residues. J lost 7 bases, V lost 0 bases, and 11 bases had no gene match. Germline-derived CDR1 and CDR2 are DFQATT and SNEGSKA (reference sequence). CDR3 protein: CSARDRLGTSGDGGELFF. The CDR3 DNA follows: TGCAGTGCTAGAGACCGCCTAGGGACTAGCGGGGATGGCGGGGAGCTGTTTTTT.

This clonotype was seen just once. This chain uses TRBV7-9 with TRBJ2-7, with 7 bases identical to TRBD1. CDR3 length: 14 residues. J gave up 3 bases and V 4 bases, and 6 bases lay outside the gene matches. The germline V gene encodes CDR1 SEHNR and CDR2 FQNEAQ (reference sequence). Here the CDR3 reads CASSYTGAFYEQYF. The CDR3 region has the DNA TGTGCCAGCAGCTATACAGGGGCGTTCTACGAGCAGTACTTC.

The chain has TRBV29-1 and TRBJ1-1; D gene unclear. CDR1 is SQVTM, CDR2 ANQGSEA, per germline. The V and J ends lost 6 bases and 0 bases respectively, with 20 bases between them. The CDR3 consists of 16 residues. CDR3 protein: CSVALRVEVMNTEAFF. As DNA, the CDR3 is TGCAGCGTGGCCCTGAGGGTGGAGGTCATGAACACTGAAGCTTTCTTT.

CDR3 amino acids: CASSPTGAETQYF. CDR3 in DNA: TGTGCCAGCAGCCCGACAGGGGCAGAGACCCAGTACTTC. This chain uses TRBV7-3 with TRBJ2-5, with 8 bases identical to TRBD1. J gave up 4 bases and V 5 bases, and 3 bases lay outside the gene matches. The CDR3 is 13 amino acids. Germline loops: CDR1 SGHTA, CDR2 FQGTGA.

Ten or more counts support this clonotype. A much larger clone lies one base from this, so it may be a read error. The DNA of the CDR3 is TGTGCCAGCAGCCAGAGAGATGAGCAGTTCTTC. Translated, it gives CASSQRDEQFF. V is TRBV27 and J is TRBJ2-1; no definite D call. Germline values: CDR1 MNHEY, CDR2 SMNVEV (reference sequence). This CDR3 is built from 11 residues. V shed 6 bases and J shed 8 bases, with 8 bases lying between them.

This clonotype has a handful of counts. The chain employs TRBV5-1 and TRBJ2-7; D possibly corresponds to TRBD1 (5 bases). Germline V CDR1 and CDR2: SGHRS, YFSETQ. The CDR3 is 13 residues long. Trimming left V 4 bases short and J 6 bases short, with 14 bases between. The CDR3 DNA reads TGCGCCAGCAGCCCTTTCCAGGGTGCCGAGCAGTACGTC. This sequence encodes CASSPFQGAEQYV.

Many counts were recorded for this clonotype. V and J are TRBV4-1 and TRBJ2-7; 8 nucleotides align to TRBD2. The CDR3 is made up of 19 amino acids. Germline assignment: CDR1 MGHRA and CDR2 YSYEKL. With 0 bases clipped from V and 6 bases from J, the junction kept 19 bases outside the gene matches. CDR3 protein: CASSQDLARDSGVGVEQYV. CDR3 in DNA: TGCGCCAGCAGCCAAGATTTGGCACGGGATAGCGGGGTTGGAGTCGAGCAGTACGTC.

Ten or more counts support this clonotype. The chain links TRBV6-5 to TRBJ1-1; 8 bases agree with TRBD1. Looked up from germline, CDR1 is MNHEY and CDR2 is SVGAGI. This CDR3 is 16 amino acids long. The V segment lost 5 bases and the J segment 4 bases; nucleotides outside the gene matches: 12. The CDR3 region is CASSRTGYWVGTEAFF. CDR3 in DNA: TGTGCCAGCAGTCGGACAGGGTATTGGGTTGGCACTGAAGCTTTCTTT.

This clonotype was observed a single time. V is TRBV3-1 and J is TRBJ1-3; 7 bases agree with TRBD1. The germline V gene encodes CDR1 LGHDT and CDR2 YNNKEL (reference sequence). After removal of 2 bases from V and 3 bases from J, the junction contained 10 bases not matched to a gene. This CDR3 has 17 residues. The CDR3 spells CASSQPSEGAGGNTIYF. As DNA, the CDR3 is TGTGCCAGCAGCCAACCCTCGGAGGGGGCAGGTGGAAACACCATATATTTT. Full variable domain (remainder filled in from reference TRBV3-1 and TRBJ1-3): DTAVSQTPKYLVTQMGNDKSIKCEQNLGHDTMYWYKQDSKKFLKIMFSYNNKELIINETVPNRFSPKSPDKAHLNLHINSLELGDSAVYFCASSQPSEGAGGNTIYFGEGSWLTVV.

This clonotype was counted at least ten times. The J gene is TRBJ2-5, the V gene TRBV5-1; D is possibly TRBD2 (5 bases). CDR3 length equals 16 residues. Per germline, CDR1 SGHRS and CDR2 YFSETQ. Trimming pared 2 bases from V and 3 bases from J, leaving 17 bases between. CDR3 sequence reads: CASSLPTEGEEETQYF. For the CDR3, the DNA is TGCGCCAGCAGCTTACCAACAGAGGGAGAGGAAGAGACCCAGTACTTC. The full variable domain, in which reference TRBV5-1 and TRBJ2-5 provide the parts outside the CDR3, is KAGVTQTPRYLIKTRGQQVTLSCSPISGHRSVSWYQQTPGQGLQFLFEYFSETQRNKGNFPGRFSGRQFSNSRSEMNVSTLELGDSALYLCASSLPTEGEEETQYFGPGTRLLVL.

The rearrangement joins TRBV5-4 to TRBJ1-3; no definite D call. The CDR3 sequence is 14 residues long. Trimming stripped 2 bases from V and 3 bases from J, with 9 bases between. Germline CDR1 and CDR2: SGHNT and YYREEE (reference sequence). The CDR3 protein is CASSFGLNGNTIYF. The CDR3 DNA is TGTGCCAGCAGCTTTGGGCTCAATGGAAACACCATATATTTT. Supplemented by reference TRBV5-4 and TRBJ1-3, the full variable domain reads ETGVTQSPTHLIKTRGQQVTLRCSSQSGHNTVSWYQQALGQGPQFIFQYYREEENGRGNFPPRFSGLQFPNYSSELNVNALELDDSALYLCASSFGLNGNTIYFGEGSWLTVV.

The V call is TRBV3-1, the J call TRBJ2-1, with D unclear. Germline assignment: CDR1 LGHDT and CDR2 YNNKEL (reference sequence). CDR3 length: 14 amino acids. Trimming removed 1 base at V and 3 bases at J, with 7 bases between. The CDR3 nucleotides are TGTGCCAGCAGCCAAGCCCCCGGCTACAATGAGCAGTTCTTC. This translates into CASSQAPGYNEQFF.

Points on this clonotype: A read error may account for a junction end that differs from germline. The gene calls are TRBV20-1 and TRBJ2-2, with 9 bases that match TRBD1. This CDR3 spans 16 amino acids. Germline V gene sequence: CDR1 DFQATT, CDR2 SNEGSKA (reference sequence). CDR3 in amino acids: CCARVLGQGNTGELFF. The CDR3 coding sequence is TGCTGTGCTAGAGTCTTGGGACAGGGGAACACCGGGGAGCTGTTTTTT.

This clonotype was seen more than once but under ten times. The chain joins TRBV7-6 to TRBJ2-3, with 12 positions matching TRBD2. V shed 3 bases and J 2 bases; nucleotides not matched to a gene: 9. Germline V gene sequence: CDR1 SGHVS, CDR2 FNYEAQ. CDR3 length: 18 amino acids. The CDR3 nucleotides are TGTGCCAGCAGCTTGGGACTAGCGGGTCCGACGTCCACAGATACGCAGTATTTT. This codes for CASSLGLAGPTSTDTQYF. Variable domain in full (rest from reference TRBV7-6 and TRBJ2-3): GAGVSQSPRYKVTKRGQDVALRCDPISGHVSLYWYRQALGQGPEFLTYFNYEAQQDKSGLPNDRFSAERPEGSISTLTIQRTEQRDSAMYRCASSLGLAGPTSTDTQYFGPGTRLTVL.

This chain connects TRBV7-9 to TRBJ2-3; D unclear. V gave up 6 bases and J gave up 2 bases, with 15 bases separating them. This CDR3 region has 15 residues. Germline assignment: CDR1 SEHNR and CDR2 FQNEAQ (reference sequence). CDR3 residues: CASRTHSSPTDTQYF. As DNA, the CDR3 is TGTGCCAGCAGGACCCATAGTTCCCCCACAGATACGCAGTATTTT.

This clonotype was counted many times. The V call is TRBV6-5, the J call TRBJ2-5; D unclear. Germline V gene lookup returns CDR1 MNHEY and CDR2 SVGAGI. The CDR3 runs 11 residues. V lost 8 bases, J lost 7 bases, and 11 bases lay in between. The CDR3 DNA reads TGTGCCAGCCACCTCGAAGGGACCCAGTACTTC. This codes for CASHLEGTQYF.